This T cell receptor (beta chain) was documented in a study of blood T cell repertoires in COVID-19. Study summary: Some COVID-19 samples were acute and others convalescent; all came from the United States, Italy and Spain.

Some clones are missing from TCRdb's copy, which holds only in-frame ones; the method was immunoSEQ multiplex PCR. The sample carries about 81,000 clones, 90% to 95% recorded once. Germline CDR1 and CDR2: SGHAT and FQNNGV. V lost 2 bases and J lost 4; bases outside the gene matches: 7. The CDR3 contains 15 residues. Sequenced input: peripheral blood. The V gene is TRBV11-2, the J gene TRBJ1-1, with 7 bases that match TRBD1. This clonotype was obtained from a woman between 45 and 60 years old in a cohort sampled during active COVID-19. CDR3 nucleotide sequence: TGTGCCAGCAGCTTAATAGCAGGGGGGTTCACTGAAGCTTTCTTT. Translation: CASSLIAGGFTEAFF.